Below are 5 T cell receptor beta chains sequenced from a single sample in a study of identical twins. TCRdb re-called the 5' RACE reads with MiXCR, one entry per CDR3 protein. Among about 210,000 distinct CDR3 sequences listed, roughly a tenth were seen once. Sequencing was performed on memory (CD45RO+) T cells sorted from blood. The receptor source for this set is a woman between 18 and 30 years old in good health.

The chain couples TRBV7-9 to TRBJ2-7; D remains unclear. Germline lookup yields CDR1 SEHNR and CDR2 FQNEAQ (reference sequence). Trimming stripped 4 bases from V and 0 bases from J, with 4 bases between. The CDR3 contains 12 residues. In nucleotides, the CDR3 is TGTGCCAGCAGCTGGACCTCCTACGAGCAGTACTTC. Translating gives CASSWTSYEQYF. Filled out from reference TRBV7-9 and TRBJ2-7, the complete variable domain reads DTGVSQNPRHKITKRGQNVTFRCDPISEHNRLYWYRQTLGQGPEFLTYFQNEAQLEKSRLLSDRFSAERPKGSFSTLEIQRTEQGDSAMYLCASSWTSYEQYFGPGTRLTVT.

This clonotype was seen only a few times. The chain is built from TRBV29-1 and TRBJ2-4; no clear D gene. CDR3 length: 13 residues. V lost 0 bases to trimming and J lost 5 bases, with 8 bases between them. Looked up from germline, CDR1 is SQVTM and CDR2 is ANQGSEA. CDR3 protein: CSVEDRRENIQYF. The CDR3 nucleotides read TGCAGCGTTGAAGATCGCAGAGAAAACATTCAGTACTTC.

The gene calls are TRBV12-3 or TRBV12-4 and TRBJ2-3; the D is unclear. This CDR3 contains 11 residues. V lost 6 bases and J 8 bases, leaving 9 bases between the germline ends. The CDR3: CASRNYGTQYF. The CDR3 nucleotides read TGTGCCAGCAGGAATTACGGTACGCAGTATTTT.

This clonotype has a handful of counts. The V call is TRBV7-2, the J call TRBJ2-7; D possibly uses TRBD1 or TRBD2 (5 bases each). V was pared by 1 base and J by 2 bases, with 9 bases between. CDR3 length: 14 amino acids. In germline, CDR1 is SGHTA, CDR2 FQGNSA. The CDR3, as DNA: TGTGCCAGCAGCTTAGTTGGGACCGCCTACGAGCAGTACTTC. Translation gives CASSLVGTAYEQYF. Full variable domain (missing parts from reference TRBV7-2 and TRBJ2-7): GAGVSQSPSNKVTEKGKDVELRCDPISGHTALYWYRQSLGQGLEFLIYFQGNSAPDKSGLPSDRFSAERTGGSVSTLTIQRTQQEDSAVYLCASSLVGTAYEQYFGPGTRLTVT.

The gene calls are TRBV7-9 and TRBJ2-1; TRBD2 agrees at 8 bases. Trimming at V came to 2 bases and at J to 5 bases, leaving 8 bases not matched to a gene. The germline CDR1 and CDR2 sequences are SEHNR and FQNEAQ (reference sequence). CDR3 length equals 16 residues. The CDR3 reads CASSLPSGGFNNEQFF. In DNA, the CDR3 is TGTGCCAGCAGCTTACCCTCGGGAGGGTTCAACAATGAGCAGTTCTTC.